This record looks at one TCR beta chain sequence and its context. This sample was included in a study of CD8 T cells in Susac syndrome. RNA, at about 0.45 to 1 ug, was reverse transcribed with random hexamers. In TCRdb, the immunoSEQ multiplex PCR reads were re-called with MiXCR into one record per CDR3 protein. The profile shows a few hundred thousand distinct CDR3 sequences, around nine tenths of them singletons. The germline V gene encodes CDR1 SEHNR and CDR2 FQNEAQ (reference sequence). Trimming pared 0 bases from V and 4 bases from J, leaving 13 bases between. The CDR3 totals 15 residues. Sequenced: CD8+ T cells from PBMCs. This chain links TRBV7-9 with TRBJ2-7; D remains unclear. This TCR was recovered from a human donor with multiple sclerosis. The CDR3 nucleotides read TGTGCCAGCAGCTTAGCACTTGCTGGGGATTACGAGCAGTACTTC. It codes for CASSLALAGDYEQYF. Complete variable domain (other parts from reference TRBV7-9 and TRBJ2-7): DTGVSQNPRHKITKRGQNVTFRCDPISEHNRLYWYRQTLGQGPEFLTYFQNEAQLEKSRLLSDRFSAERPKGSFSTLEIQRTEQGDSAMYLCASSLALAGDYEQYFGPGTRLTVT.